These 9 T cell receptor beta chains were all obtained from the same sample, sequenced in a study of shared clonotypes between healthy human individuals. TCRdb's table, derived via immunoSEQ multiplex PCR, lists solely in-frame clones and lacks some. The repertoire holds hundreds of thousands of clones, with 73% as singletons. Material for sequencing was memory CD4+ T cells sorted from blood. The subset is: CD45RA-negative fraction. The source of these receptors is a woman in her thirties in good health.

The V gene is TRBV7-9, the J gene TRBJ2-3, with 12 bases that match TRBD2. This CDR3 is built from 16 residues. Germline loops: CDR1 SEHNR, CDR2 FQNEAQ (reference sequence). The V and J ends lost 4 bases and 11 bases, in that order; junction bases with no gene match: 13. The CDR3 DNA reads TGTGCCAGCAGCTCCGGGACTAGCGGGTTGGGGTCTGTGCAGTATTTT. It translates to CASSSGTSGLGSVQYF.

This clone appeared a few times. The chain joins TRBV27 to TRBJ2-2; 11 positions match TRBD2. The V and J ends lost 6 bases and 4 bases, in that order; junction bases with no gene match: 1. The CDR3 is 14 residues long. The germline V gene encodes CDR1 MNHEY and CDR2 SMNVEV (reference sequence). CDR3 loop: CASRLAGATGELFF. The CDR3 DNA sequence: TGTGCCAGCAGACTAGCGGGAGCCACCGGGGAGCTGTTTTTT.

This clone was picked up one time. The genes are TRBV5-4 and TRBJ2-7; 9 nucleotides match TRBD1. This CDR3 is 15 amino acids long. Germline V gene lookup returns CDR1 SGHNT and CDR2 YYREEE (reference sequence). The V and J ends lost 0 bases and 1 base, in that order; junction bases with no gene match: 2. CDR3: CASSLGGQGSYEQYF. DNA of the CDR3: TGTGCCAGCAGCTTGGGGGGACAGGGATCCTACGAGCAGTACTTC. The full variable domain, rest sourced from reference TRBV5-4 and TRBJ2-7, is ETGVTQSPTHLIKTRGQQVTLRCSSQSGHNTVSWYQQALGQGPQFIFQYYREEENGRGNFPPRFSGLQFPNYSSELNVNALELDDSALYLCASSLGGQGSYEQYFGPGTRLTVT.

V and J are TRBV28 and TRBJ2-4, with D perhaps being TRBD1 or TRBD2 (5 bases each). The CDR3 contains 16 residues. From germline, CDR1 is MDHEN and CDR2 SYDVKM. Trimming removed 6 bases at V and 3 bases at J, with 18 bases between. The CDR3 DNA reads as TGTGCCAGCAGCCCTCCGGGGCCCACGGGCAAAAACATTCAGTACTTC. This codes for CASSPPGPTGKNIQYF.

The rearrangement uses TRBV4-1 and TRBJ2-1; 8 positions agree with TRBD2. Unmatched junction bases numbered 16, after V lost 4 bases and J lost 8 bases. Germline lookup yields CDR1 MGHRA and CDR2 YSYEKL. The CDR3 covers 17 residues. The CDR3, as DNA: TGCGCCAGCAGCCGAGGACTAGCTATGGCCCTTGGCGATGAGCAGTTCTTC. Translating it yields CASSRGLAMALGDEQFF.

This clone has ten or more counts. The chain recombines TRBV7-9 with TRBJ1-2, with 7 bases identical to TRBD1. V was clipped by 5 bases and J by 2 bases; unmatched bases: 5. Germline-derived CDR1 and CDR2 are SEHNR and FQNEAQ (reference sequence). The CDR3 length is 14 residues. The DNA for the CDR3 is TGTGCCAGCAGCCGGGACAGCATGAACTATGGCTACACCTTC. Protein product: CASSRDSMNYGYTF.

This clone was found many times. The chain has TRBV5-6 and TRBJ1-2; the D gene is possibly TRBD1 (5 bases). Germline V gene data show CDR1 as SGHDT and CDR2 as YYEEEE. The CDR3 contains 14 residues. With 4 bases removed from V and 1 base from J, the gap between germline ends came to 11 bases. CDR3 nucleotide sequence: TGTGCCAGCAGCGGGAAGACAGTTAACTATGGCTACACCTTC. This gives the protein CASSGKTVNYGYTF.

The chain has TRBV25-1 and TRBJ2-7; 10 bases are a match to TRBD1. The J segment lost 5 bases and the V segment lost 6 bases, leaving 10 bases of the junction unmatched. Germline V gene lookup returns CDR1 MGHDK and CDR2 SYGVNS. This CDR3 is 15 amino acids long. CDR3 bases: TGTGCCAGCAGGCCGTCTGGGACAGGGGTCGACGAGCAGTACTTC. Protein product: CASRPSGTGVDEQYF.

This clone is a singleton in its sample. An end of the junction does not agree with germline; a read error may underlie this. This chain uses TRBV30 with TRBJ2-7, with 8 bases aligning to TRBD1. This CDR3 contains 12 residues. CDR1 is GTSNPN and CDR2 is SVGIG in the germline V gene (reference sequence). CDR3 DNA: TGCGGTGAGGACAGGGATCGCCACGAGCAGTACTTC. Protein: CGEDRDRHEQYF. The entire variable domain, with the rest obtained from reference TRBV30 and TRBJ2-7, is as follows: SQTIHQWPATLVQPVGSPLSLECTVEGTSNPNLYWYRQAAGRGLQLLFYSVGIGQISSEVPQNLSASRPQDRQFILSSKKLLLSDSGFYLCGEDRDRHEQYFGPGTRLTVT.